The entry below describes one T cell receptor (beta chain). The data stem from a study of response to subunit inactivated influenza vaccine. TCRdb re-derived calls from the RT-PCR reads in MiXCR, one entry per CDR3 protein. This table holds about 500,000 distinct CDR3 sequences, approximately 6.9% found once. V lost 2 bases and J lost 1, with 10 bases in between. The CDR3 length is 14 residues. Germline CDR1 reads DFQATT; CDR2 reads SNEGSKA (reference sequence). The rearrangement joins TRBV20-1 to TRBJ2-3, with D uncertain. Source: PBMCs from blood, taken 23 months after vaccination. The TCR comes from a man between 50 and 69 years old who received an inactivated influenza vaccine. The CDR3 DNA follows: TGCAGTGCTAGATCCCGTACAGGCACAGATACGCAGTATTTT. This gives the protein CSARSRTGTDTQYF.